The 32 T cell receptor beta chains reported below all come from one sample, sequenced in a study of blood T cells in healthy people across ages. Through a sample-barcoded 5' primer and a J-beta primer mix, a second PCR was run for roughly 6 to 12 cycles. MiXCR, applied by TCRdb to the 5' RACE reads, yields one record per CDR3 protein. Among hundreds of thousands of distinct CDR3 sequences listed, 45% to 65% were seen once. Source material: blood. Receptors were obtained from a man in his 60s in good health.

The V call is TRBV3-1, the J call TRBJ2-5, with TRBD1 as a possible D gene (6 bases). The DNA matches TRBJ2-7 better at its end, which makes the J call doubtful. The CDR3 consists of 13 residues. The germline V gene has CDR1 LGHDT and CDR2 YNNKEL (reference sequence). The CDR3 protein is CASSLLQGSEQYF. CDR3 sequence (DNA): TGTGCCAGCAGCCTCTTGCAGGGGAGCGAGCAGTACTTC.

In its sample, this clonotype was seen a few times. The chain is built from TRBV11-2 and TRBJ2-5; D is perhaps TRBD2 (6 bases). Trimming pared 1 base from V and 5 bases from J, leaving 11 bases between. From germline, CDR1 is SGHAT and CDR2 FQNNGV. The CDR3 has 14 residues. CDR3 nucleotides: TGTGCCAGCAGCTTAGTTCGGGGGAGCGAGACCCAGTACTTC. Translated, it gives CASSLVRGSETQYF.

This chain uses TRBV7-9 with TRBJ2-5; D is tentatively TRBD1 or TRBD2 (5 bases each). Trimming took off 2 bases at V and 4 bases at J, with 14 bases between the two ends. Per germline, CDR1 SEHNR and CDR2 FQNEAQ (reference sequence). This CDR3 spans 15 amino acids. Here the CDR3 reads CASSLRQGRGETQYF. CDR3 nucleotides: TGTGCCAGCAGCTTAAGGCAGGGACGGGGAGAGACCCAGTACTTC.

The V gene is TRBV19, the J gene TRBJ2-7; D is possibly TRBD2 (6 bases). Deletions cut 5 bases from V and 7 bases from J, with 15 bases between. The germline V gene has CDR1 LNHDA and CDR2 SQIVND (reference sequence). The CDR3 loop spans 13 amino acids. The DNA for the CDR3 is TGTGCCAGTAGTTCCCAGACTAGGGGTGAGCAGTACTTC. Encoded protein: CASSSQTRGEQYF.

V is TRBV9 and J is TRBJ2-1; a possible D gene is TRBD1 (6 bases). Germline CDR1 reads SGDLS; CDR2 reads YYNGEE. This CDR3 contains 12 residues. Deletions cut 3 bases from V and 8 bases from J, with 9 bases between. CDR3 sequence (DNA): TGTGCCAGCAGCGCAGGGGTCGATGAGCAGTTCTTC. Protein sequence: CASSAGVDEQFF.

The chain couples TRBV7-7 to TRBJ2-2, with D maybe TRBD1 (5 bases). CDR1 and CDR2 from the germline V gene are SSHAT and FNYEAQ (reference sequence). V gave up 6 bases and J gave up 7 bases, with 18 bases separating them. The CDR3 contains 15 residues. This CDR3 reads CASSYNPGYGGELFF. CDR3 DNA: TGTGCCAGCAGTTACAACCCAGGGTACGGCGGGGAGCTGTTTTTT.

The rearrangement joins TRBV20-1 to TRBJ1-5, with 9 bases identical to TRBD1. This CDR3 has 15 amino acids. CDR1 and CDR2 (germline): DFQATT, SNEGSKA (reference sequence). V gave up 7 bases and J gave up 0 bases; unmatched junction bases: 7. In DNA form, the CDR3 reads TGCAGTGGGACAGGGGACCGATATAGCAATCAGCCCCAGCATTTT. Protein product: CSGTGDRYSNQPQHF.

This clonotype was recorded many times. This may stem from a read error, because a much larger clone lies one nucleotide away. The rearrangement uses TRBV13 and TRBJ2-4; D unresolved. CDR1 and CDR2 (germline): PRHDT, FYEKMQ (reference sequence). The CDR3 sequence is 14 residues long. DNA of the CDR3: TGTGCCAGCAGCGTAGGTGACTCAGGAAACATTCAGTACTTC. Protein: CASSVGDSGNIQYF.

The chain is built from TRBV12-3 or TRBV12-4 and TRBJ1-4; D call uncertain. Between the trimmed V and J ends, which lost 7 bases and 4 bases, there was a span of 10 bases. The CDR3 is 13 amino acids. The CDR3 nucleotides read TGTGCCAGCACCCGACTGGGTAATGAAAAACTGTTTTTT. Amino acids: CASTRLGNEKLFF.

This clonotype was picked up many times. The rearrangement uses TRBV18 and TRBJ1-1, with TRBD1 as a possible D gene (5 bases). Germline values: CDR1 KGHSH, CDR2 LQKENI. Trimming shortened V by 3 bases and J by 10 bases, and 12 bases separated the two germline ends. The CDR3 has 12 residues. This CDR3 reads CASSPGRVRAFF. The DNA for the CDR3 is TGTGCCAGCTCACCGGGACGGGTTAGAGCTTTCTTT.

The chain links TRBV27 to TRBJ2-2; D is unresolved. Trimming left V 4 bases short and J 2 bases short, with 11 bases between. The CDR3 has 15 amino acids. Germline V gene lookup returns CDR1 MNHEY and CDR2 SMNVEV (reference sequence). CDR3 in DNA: TGTGCCAGCAGTTCCCCTCGGCTTAACACCGGGGAGCTGTTTTTT. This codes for CASSSPRLNTGELFF.

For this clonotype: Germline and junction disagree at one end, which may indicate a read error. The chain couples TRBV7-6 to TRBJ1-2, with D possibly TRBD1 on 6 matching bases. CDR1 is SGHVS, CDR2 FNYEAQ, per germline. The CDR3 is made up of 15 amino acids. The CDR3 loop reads CATSLEGTGNYGYTF. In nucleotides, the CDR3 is TGTGCCACCAGCTTAGAAGGAACAGGGAACTATGGCTACACCTTC.

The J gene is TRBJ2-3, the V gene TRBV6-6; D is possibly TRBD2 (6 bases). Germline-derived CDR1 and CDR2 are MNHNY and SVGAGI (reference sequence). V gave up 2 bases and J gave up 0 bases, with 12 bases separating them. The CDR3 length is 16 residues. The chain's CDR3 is CASSYPEGPSTDTQYF. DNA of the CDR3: TGTGCCAGCAGTTACCCGGAGGGCCCTAGCACAGATACGCAGTATTTT.

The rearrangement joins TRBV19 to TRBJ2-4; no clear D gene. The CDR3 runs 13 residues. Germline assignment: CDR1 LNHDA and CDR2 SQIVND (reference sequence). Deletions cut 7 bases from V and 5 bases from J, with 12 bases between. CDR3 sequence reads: CASMGKMENIQYF. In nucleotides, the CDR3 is TGTGCCAGTATGGGGAAGATGGAAAACATTCAGTACTTC. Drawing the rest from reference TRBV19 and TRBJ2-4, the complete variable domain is DGGITQSPKYLFRKEGQNVTLSCEQNLNHDAMYWYRQDPGQGLRLIYYSQIVNDFQKGDIAEGYSVSREKKESFPLTVTSAQKNPTAFYLCASMGKMENIQYFGAGTRLSVL.

The CDR3 nucleotides read TGTGCCAGCAGCTTAGGGACTAGCGGGGGGCACTGGGGAGAGACCCAGTACTTC. Protein: CASSLGTSGGHWGETQYF. V usage is TRBV7-8 and J usage is TRBJ2-5; 14 bases align to TRBD2. Germline CDR1 SGHVS, CDR2 FQNEAQ. With 1 base clipped from V and 4 bases from J, the junction kept 8 bases outside the gene matches. The length of the CDR3 is 18 residues.

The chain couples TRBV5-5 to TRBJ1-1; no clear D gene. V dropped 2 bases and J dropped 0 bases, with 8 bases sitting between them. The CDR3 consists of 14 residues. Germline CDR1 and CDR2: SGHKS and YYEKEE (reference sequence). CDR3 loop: CASSFPTLNTEAFF. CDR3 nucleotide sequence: TGTGCCAGCAGCTTCCCGACACTGAACACTGAAGCTTTCTTT.

CDR3 bases: TGCAGTGCAGGGGGACGGCCCAATTCACCCCTCCACTTT. The encoded protein is CSAGGRPNSPLHF. The V and J genes are TRBV20-1 and TRBJ1-6, with a possible D match to TRBD1 (6 bases). The CDR3 extends over 13 amino acids. CDR1 and CDR2 (germline): DFQATT, SNEGSKA (reference sequence). Trimming took off 6 bases at V and 7 bases at J, with 13 bases between the two ends.

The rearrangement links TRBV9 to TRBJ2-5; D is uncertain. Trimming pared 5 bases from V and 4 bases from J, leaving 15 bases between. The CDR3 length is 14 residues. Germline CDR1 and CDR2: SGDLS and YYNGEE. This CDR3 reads CASRVNDLGETQYF. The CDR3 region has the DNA TGTGCCAGCAGAGTCAATGATCTAGGAGAGACCCAGTACTTC.

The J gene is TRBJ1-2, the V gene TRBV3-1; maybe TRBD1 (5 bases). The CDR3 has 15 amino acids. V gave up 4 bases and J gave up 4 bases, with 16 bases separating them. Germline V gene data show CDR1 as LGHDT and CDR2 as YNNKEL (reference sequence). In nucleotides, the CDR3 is TGTGCCAGCAGCCCTCGCTCTTTTGGGGGCTATGGCTACACCTTC. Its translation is CASSPRSFGGYGYTF.

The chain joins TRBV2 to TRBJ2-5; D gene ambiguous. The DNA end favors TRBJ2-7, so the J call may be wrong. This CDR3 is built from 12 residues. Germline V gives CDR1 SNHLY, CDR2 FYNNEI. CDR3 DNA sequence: TGTGCCAGCGCCCGCGTGTGGCACGAGCAGTACTTC. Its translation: CASARVWHEQYF.

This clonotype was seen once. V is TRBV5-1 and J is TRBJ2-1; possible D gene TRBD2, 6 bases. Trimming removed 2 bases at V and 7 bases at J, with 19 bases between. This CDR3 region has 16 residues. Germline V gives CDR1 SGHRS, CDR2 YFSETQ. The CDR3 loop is CASSFSTTSGVNEQFF. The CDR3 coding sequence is TGCGCCAGCAGCTTCTCGACTACGTCGGGGGTGAATGAGCAGTTCTTC.

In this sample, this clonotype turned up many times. The CDR3 sequence: CASSSATGLAKNIQYF. Here the CDR3 DNA reads TGTGCCAGCAGCTCTGCCACAGGGTTGGCCAAAAACATTCAGTACTTC. This sequence joins TRBV7-2 and TRBJ2-4; a weak D match, TRBD1 (6 bases). The CDR3 is 16 residues long. Trimming removed 4 bases at V and 1 base at J, with 14 bases between. Germline V gene sequence: CDR1 SGHTA, CDR2 FQGNSA. Using reference TRBV7-2 and TRBJ2-4 for the parts outside the CDR3, the full variable domain is GAGVSQSPSNKVTEKGKDVELRCDPISGHTALYWYRQSLGQGLEFLIYFQGNSAPDKSGLPSDRFSAERTGGSVSTLTIQRTQQEDSAVYLCASSSATGLAKNIQYFGAGTRLSVL.

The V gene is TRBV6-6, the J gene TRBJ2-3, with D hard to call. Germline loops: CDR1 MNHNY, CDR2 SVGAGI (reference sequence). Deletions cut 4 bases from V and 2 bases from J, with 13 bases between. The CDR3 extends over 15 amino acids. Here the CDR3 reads CASSSIGLDTDTQYF. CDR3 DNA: TGTGCCAGCAGTTCAATTGGCCTGGACACAGATACGCAGTATTTT.

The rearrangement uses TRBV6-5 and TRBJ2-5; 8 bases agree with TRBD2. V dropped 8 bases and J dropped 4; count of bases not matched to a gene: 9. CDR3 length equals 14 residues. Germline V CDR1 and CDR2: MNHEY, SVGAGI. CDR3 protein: CASALAGGRETQYF. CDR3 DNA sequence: TGTGCCAGCGCTCTGGCGGGGGGCCGAGAGACCCAGTACTTC.

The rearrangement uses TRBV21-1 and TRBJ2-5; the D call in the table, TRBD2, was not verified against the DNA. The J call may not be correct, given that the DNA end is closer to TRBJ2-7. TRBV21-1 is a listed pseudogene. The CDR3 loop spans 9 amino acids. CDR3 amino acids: CGRRYEQYF. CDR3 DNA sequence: TGTGGGAGGCGGTACGAGCAGTACTTC.

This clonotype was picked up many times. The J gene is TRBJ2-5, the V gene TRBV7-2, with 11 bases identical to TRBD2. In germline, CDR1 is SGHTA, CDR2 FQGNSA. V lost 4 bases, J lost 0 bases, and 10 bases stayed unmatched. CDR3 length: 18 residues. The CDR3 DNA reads TGTGCCAGCAGCTCCAGAAAATGGACTAGCGGGTACCAAGAGACCCAGTACTTC. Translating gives CASSSRKWTSGYQETQYF.

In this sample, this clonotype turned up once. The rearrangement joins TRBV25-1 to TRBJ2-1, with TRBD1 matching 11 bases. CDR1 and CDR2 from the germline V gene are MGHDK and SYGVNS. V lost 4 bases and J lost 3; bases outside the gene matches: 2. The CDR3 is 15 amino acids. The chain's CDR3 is CASSVGTGGYNEQFF. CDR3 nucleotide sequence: TGTGCCAGCAGTGTAGGGACAGGGGGCTACAATGAGCAGTTCTTC.

The CDR3 here is CASSPGTPKVYGYTF. The CDR3 nucleotides read TGTGCCAGCAGTCCCGGGACACCGAAGGTCTATGGCTACACCTTC. The rearrangement joins TRBV28 to TRBJ1-2, with a tentative D call TRBD1 (6 bases). The V end was cut by 5 bases, the J end by 4 bases, with 17 bases between. The CDR3 length is 15 residues. Looked up from germline, CDR1 is MDHEN and CDR2 is SYDVKM.

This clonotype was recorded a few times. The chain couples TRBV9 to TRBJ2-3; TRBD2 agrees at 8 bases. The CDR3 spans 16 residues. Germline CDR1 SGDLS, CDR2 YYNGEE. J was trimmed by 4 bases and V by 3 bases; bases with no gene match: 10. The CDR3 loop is CASSASGTRVSDTQYF. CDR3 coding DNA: TGTGCCAGCAGCGCCTCCGGGACTAGGGTGTCAGATACGCAGTATTTT.

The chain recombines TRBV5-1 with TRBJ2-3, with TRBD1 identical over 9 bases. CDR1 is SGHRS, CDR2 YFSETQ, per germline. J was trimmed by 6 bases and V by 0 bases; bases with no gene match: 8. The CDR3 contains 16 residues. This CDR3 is CASSLEGTGLLDTQYF. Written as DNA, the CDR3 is TGCGCCAGCAGCTTGGAGGGGACAGGGCTGTTGGATACGCAGTATTTT.

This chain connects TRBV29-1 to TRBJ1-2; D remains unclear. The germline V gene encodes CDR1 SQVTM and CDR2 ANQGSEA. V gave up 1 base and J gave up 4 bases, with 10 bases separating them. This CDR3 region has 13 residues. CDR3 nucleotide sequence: TGCAGCGTTGAAGGCGGGCCTGCCTATGGCTACACCTTC. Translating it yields CSVEGGPAYGYTF.

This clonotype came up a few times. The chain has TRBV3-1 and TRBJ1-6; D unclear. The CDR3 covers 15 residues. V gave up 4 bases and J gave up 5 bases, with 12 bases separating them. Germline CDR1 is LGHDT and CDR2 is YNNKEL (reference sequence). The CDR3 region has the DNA TGTGCCAGCAGCCCTATTCAGAGGGATAATTCACCCCTCCACTTT. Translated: CASSPIQRDNSPLHF.